This record covers a single TCR beta chain. This record comes from a study of blood T cell repertoires in COVID-19. Sequenced by immunoSEQ multiplex PCR; TCRdb stores in-frame clones only, minus some. The sample shows fewer than 95,000 clones, about 74% of them seen only once. The sequence derives from a man between 70 and 80 years old with COVID-19, enrolled during active disease. The sample consisted of peripheral blood.

DNA for the CDR3: TGTGCCAGTATCTGGGGGGGGTCTGGTCAGCCCCAGCATTTT. Amino acid sequence: CASIWGGSGQPQHF. The chain joins TRBV19 to TRBJ1-5, with D tentatively TRBD1 (5 bases). Germline V lookup: CDR1 LNHDA, CDR2 SQIVND (reference sequence). This CDR3 contains 14 residues. V shed 7 bases and J shed 6 bases, with 16 bases lying between them.